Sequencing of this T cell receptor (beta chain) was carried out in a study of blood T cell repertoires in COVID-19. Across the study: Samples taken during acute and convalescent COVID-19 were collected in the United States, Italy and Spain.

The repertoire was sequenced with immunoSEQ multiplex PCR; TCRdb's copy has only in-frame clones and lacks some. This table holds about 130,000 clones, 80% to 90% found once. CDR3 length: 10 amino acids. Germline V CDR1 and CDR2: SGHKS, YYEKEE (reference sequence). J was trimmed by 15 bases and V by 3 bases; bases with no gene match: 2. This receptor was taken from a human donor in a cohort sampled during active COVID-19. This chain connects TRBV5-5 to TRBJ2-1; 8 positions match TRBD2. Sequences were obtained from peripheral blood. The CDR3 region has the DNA TGTGCCAGCAGCTCGACTAGCGTGTTCTTC. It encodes CASSSTSVFF.